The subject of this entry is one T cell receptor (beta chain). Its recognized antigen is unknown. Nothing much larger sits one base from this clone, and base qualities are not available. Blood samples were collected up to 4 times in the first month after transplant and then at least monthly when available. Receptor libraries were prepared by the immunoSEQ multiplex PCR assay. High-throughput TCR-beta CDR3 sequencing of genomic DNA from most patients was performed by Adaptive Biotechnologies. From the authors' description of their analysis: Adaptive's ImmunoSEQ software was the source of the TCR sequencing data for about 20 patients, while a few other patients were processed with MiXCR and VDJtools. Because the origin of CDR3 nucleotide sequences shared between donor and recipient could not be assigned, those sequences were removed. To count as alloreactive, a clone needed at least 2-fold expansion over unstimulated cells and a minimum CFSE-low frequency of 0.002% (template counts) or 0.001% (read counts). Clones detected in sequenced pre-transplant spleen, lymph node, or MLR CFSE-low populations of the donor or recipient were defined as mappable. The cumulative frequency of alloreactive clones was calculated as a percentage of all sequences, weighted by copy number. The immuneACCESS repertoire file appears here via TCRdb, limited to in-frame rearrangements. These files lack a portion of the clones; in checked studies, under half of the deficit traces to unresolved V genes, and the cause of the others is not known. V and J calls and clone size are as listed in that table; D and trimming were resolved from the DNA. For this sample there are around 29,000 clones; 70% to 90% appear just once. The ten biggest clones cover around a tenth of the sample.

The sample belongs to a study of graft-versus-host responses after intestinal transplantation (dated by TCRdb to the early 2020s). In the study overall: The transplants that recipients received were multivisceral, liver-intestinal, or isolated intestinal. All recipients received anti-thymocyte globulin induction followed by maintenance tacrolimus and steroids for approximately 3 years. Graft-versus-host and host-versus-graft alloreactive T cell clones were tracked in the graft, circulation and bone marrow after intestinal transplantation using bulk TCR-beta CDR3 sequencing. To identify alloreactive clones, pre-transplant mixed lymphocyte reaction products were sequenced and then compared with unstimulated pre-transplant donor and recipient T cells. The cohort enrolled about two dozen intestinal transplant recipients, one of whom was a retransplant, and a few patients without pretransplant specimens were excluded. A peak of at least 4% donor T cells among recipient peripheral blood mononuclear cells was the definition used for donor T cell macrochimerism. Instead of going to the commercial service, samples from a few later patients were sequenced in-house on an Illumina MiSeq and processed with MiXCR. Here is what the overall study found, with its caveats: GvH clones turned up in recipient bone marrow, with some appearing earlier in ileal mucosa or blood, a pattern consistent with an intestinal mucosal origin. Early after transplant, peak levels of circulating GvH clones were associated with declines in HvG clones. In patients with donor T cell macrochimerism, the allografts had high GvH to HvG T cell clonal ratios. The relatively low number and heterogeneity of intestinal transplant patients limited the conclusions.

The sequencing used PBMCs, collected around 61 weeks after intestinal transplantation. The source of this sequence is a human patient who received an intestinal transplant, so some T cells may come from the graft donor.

The DNA sequence is TGTGCCTGGAGGCCGACCTACAACTACGAGCAGTACTTC. Translated, this gives CAWRPTYNYEQYF. This receptor chain uses TRBV30 and TRBJ2-7, with an unclear D gene assignment. Its CDR3 holds 13 amino acids, cysteine through phenylalanine. The only DNA kept is the CDR3, 39 bases in frame from the first base. Deletion took 3 bases off V and 3 bases off J, with a span of 12 bases between the germline ends. The germline V gene (reference sequence) yields GTSNPN for CDR1 and SVGIG for CDR2.